The entry below describes one T cell receptor (beta chain). These data are taken from a study of blood T cell repertoires in COVID-19. Study context: Samples representing acute and convalescent COVID-19 were sourced from the United States, Italy and Spain. PBMCs, B-cell-depleted T cells, or T cells provided the cDNA or gDNA that made up the material.

V lost 7 bases and J lost 1, with 13 bases in between. This CDR3 has 14 residues. Germline V CDR1 and CDR2: LNHDA, SQIVND (reference sequence). As handled by the study authors: The assay estimated nucleated cells by amplifying reference gene primers. Some clones are missing from TCRdb's copy, which holds only in-frame ones; the method was immunoSEQ multiplex PCR. V and J calls plus clone size are reproduced from that table; the DNA served to infer D and trimming. The sample has about 200,000 clones, about 85% seen once. Sequences were obtained from peripheral blood. This chain uses TRBV19 with TRBJ1-1; a weak D match, TRBD1 (5 bases). The source is a woman of 80 years or more with acute or convalescent COVID-19. Here the CDR3 DNA reads TGTGCCAGTAATCTTGACAGACCGAACACTGAAGCTTTCTTT. The encoded protein is CASNLDRPNTEAFF.